This T cell receptor (beta chain) appears in the sequencing data of a study of response to subunit inactivated influenza vaccine. Findings of the study overall: Authors suggested each seasonal flu vaccination may recruit only limited numbers of new T cells.

Germline lookup yields CDR1 SGDLS and CDR2 YYNGEE. V lost 4 bases, J lost 6 bases, and 6 bases stayed unmatched. The CDR3 loop spans 13 amino acids. MiXCR, applied by TCRdb to the RT-PCR reads, yields one record per CDR3 protein. This table holds 800,000 or so distinct CDR3 sequences, about 20% found once. As to this clonotype: What it binds is unknown.

The gene calls are TRBV9 and TRBJ1-1, with 7 bases aligning to TRBD1. Sequencing used PBMCs from blood, obtained more than 4 days after vaccination. The source of this sequence is a middle-aged man who received an inactivated influenza vaccine. The CDR3 coding sequence is TGTGCCAGCAGCTCTGGGACAGCCGCTGAAGCTTTCTTT. Protein: CASSSGTAAEAFF.